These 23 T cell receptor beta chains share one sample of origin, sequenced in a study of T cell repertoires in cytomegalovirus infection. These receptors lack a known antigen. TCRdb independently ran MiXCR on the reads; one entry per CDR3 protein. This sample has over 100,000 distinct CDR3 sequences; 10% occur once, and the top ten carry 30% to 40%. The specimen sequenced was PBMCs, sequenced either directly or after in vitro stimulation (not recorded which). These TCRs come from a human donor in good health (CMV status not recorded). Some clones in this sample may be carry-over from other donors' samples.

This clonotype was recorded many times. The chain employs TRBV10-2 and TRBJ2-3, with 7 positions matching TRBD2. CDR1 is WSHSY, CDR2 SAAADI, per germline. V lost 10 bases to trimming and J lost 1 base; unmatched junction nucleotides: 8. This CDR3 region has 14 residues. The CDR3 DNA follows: TGCGCCATTCAACCCAGCGGGGGCACAGATACGCAGTATTTT. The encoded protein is CAIQPSGGTDTQYF.

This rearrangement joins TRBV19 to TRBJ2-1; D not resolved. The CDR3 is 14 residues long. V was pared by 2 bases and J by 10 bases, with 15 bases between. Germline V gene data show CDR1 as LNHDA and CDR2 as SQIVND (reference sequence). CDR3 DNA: TGTGCCAGTAGTATAACGTGGGCGAGAGGCGAGCAGTTCTTC. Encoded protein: CASSITWARGEQFF.

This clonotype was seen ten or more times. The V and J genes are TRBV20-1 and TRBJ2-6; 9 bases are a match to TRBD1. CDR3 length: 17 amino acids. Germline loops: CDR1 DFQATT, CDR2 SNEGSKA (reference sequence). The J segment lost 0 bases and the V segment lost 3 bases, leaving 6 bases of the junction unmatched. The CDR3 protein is CSASGGTGSSGANVLTF. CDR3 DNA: TGCAGTGCTAGTGGCGGGACAGGGAGCTCTGGGGCCAACGTCCTGACTTTC.

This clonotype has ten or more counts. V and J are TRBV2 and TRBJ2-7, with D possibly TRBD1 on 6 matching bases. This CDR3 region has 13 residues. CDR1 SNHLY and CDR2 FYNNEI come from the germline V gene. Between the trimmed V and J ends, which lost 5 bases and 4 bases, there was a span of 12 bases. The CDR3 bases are TGTGCCAGCAGTTTGCAGGGGTATTACGAGCAGTACTTC. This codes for CASSLQGYYEQYF.

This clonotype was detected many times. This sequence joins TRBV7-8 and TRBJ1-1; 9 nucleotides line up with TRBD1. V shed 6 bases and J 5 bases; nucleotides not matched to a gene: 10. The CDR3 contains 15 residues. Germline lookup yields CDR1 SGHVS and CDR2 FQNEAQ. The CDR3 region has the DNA TGTGCCAGCAGTCTACAGGGGGCTATAACTACTGAAGCTTTCTTT. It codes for CASSLQGAITTEAFF.

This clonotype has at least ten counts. The DNA for the CDR3 is TGTGCCAGCAGCCCAAGGGGCGGGAATGAGCAGTTCTTC. Its translation is CASSPRGGNEQFF. V gene TRBV9 combines with J gene TRBJ2-1; TRBD1 or TRBD2 may be the D gene (5 bases each). Germline CDR1 is SGDLS and CDR2 is YYNGEE. V dropped 4 bases and J dropped 7 bases, with 12 bases sitting between them. This CDR3 comprises 13 residues.

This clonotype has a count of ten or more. In DNA, the CDR3 is TGTGCCACCAGCAGAGAAGTACATAATCAGCCCCAGCATTTT. This translates into CATSREVHNQPQHF. The chain is built from TRBV15 and TRBJ1-5; no reliable D call. Trimming pared 0 bases from V and 4 bases from J, leaving 7 bases between. Germline V gene data show CDR1 as LNHNV and CDR2 as YYDKDF (reference sequence). The CDR3 has 14 amino acids.

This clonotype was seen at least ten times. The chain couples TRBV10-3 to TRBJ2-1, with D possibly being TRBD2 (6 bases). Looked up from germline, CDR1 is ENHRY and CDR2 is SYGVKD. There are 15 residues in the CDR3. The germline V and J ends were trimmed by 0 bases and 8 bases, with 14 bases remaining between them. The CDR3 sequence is CAISESTAGSYEQFF. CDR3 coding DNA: TGTGCCATCAGTGAGTCGACAGCCGGGAGCTATGAGCAGTTCTTC.

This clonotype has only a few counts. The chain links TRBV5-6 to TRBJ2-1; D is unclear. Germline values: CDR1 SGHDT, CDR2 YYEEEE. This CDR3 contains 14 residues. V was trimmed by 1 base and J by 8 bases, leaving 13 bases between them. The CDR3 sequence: CASSLSLVADEQFF. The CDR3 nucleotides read TGTGCCAGCAGCTTGAGTCTAGTAGCCGATGAGCAGTTCTTC.

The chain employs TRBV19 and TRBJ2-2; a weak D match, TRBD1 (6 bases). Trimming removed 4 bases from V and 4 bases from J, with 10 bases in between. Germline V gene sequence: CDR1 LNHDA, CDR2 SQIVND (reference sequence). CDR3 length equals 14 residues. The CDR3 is CASSKGRGTGELFF. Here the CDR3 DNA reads TGTGCCAGTAGTAAGGGCAGGGGCACCGGGGAGCTGTTTTTT.

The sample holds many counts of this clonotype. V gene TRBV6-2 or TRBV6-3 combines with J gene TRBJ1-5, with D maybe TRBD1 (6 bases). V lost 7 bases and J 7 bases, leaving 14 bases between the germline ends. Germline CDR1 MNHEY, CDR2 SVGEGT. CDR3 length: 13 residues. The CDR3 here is CASNRVFRQPQHF. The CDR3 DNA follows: TGTGCCAGCAACAGGGTTTTCCGGCAGCCCCAGCATTTT.

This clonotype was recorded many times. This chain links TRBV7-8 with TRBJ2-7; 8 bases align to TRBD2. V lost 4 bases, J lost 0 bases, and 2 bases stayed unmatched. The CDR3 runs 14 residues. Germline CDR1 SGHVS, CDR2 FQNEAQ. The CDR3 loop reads CASSSREGSYEQYF. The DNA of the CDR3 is TGTGCCAGCAGCTCCCGGGAGGGCTCCTACGAGCAGTACTTC.

The CDR3 here is CASSLGLFEQFF. Written as DNA, the CDR3 is TGTGCCAGCAGTTTAGGGTTATTTGAGCAGTTCTTC. The chain carries TRBV28 and TRBJ2-1; no definite D call. V was clipped by 2 bases and J by 9 bases, with 8 bases between them. Per the germline V gene, CDR1 is MDHEN and CDR2 is SYDVKM. This CDR3 is built from 12 residues.

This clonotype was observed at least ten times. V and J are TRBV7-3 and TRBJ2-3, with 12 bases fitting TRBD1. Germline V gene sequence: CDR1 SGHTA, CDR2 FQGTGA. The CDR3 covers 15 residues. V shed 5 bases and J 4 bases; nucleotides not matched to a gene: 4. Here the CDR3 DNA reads TGTGCCAGCAGCCCGGGACAGGGGGCATCAGATACGCAGTATTTT. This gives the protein CASSPGQGASDTQYF. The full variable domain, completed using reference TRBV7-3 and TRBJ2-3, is GAGVSQTPSNKVTEKGKYVELRCDPISGHTALYWYRQSLGQGPEFLIYFQGTGAADDSGLPNDRFFAVRPEGSVSTLKIQRTERGDSAVYLCASSPGQGASDTQYFGPGTRLTVL.

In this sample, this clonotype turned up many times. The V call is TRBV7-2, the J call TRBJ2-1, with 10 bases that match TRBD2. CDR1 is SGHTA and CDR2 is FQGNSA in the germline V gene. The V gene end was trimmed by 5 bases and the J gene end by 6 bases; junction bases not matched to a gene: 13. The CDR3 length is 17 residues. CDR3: CASSTIFSGRLGNEQFF. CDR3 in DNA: TGTGCCAGCAGCACGATTTTTAGCGGGAGGTTGGGCAATGAGCAGTTCTTC.

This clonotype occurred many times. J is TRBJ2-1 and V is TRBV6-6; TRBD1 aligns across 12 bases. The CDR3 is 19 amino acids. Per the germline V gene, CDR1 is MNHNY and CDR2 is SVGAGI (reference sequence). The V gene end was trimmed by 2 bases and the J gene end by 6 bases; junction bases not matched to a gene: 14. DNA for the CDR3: TGTGCCAGCAGTTACCCCCCGGGACAGGGGGCAAAGTTGTTCAATGAGCAGTTCTTC. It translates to CASSYPPGQGAKLFNEQFF.

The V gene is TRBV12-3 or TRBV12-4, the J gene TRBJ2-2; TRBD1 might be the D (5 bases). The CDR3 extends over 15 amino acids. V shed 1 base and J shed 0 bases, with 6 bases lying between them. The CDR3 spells CASSLGQPNTGELFF. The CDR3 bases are TGTGCCAGCAGTTTAGGACAGCCGAACACCGGGGAGCTGTTTTTT.

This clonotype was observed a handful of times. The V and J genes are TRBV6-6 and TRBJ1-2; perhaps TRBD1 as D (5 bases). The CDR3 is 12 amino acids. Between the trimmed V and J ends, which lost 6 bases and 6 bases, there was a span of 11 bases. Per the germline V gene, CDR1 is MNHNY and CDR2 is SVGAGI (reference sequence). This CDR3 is CASSQGLDGYTF. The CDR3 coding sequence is TGTGCCAGCAGCCAGGGACTGGATGGCTACACCTTC.

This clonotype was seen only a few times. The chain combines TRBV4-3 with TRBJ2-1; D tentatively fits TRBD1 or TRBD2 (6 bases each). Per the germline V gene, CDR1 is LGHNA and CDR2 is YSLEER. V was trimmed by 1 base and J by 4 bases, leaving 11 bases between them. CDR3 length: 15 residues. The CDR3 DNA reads TGCGCCAGCAGCCAAGGGGGGGCCTCTTACAATGAGCAGTTCTTC. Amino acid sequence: CASSQGGASYNEQFF.

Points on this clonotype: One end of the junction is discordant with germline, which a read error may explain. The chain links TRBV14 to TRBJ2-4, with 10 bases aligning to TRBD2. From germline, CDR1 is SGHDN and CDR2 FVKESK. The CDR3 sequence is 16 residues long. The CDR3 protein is CASSPPSGRAKNTQYF. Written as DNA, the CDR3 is TGTGCCAGCAGCCCACCTAGCGGGAGAGCCAAAAACACTCAGTACTTC.

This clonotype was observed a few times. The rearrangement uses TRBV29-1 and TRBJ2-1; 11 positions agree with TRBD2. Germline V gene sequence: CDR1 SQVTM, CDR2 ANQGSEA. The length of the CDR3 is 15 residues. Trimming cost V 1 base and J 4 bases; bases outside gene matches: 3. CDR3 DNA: TGCAGCGTTGAAGGGGGGACTAGCGGTTACAATGAGCAGTTCTTC. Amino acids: CSVEGGTSGYNEQFF.

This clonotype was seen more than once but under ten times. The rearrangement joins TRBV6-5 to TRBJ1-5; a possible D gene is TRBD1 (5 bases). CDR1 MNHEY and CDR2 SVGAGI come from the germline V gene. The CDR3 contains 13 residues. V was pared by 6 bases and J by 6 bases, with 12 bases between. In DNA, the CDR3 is TGTGCCAGCAGAGTCAGGGAGTCTCAGCCCCAGCATTTT. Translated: CASRVRESQPQHF.

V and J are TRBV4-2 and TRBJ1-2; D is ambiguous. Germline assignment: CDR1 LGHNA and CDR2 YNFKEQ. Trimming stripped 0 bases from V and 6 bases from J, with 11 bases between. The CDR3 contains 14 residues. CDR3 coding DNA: TGTGCCAGCAGCCAAGATCGAGGATTTAATGGCTACACCTTC. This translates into CASSQDRGFNGYTF.